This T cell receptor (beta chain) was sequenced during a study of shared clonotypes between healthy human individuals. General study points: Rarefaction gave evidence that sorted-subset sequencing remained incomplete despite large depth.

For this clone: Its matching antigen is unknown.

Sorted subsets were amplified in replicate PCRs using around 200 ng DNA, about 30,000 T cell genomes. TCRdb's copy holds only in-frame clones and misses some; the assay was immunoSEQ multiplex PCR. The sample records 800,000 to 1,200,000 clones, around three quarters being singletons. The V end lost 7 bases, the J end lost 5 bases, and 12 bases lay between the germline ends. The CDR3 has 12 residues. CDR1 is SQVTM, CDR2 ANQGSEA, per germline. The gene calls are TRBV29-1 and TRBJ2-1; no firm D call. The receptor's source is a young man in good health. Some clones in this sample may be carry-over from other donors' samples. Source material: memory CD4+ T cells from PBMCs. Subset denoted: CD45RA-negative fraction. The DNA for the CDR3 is TGCAGCGCCTCCCCCCCCCACAATGAGCAGTTCTTC. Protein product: CSASPPHNEQFF.